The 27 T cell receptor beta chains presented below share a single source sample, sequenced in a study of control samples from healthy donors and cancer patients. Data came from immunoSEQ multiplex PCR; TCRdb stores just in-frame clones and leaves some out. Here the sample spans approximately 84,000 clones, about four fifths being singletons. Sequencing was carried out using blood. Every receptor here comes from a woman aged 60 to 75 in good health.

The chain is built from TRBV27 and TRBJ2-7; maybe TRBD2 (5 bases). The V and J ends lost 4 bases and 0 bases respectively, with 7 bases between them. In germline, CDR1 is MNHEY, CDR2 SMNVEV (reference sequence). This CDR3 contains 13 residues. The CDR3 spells CASSSGSSYEQYF. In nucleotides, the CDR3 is TGTGCCAGCAGTTCTGGGAGCTCCTACGAGCAGTACTTC.

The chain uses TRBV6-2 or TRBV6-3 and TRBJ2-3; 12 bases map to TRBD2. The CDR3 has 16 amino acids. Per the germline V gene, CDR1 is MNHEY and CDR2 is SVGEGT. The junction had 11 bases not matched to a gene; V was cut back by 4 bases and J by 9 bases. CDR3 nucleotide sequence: TGTGCCAGCAGTTCCACTCCTAGCGGGGGGGCCTGGACGCAGTATTTT. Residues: CASSSTPSGGAWTQYF.

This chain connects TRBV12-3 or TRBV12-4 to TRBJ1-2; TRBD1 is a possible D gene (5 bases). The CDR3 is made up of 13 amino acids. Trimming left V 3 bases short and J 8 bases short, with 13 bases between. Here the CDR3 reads CASSFGSGKGYTF. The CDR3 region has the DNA TGTGCCAGCAGTTTCGGGTCAGGGAAAGGCTACACCTTC.

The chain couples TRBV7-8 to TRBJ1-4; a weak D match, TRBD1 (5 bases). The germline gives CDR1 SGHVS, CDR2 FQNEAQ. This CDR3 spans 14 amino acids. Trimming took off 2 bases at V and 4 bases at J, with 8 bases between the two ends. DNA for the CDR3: TGTGCCAGCAGCTTAACAGGCCTTAATGAAAAACTGTTTTTT. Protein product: CASSLTGLNEKLFF.

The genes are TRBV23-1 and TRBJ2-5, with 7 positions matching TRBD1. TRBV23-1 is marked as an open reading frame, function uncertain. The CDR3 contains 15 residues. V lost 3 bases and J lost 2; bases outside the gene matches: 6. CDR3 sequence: CASSHRDRAQETQYF. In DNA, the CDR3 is TGCGCCAGCAGTCATCGCGACAGGGCTCAAGAGACCCAGTACTTC.

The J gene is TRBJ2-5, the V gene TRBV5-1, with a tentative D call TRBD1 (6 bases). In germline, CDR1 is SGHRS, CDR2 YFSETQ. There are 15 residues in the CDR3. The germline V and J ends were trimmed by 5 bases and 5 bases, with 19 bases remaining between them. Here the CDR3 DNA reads TGCGCCAGCAGTATGGACAGCTATACAGGGGAGACCCAGTACTTC. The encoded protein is CASSMDSYTGETQYF. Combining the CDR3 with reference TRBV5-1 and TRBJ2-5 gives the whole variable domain KAGVTQTPRYLIKTRGQQVTLSCSPISGHRSVSWYQQTPGQGLQFLFEYFSETQRNKGNFPGRFSGRQFSNSRSEMNVSTLELGDSALYLCASSMDSYTGETQYFGPGTRLLVL.

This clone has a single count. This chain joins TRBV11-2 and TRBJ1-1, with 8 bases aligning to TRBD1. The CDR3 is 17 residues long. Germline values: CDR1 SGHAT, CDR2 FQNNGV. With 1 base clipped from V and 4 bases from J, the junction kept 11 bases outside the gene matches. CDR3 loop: CASSLASQGAGGTEAFF. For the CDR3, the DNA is TGTGCCAGCAGCTTAGCCTCTCAGGGGGCCGGCGGCACTGAAGCTTTCTTT.

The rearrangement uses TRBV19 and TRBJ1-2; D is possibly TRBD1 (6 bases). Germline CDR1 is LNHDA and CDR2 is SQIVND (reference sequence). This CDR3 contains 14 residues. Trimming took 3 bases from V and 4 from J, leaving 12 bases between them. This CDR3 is CASSITGQPYGYTF. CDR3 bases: TGTGCCAGTAGTATCACAGGACAGCCCTATGGCTACACCTTC.

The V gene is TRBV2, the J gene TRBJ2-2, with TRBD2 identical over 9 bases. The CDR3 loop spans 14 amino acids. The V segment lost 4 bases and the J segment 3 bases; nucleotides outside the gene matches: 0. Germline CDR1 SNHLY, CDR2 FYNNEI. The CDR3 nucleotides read TGTGCCAGCAGTGTAGCGGGGGACACCGGGGAGCTGTTTTTT. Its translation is CASSVAGDTGELFF.

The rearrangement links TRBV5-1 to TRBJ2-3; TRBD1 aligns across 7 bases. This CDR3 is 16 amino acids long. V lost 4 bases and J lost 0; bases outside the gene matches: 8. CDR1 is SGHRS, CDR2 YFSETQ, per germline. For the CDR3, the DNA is TGCGCCAGCAGCCCGCAAGGGGGCTCTAGCACAGATACGCAGTATTTT. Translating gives CASSPQGGSSTDTQYF.

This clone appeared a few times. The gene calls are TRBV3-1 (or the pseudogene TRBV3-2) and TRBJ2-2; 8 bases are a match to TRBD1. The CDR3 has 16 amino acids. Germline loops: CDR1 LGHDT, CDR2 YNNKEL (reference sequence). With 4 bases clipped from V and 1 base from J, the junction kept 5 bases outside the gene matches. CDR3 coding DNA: TGTGCCAGCAGCCCCGGACAGGGAGGGAACACCGGGGAGCTGTTTTTT. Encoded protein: CASSPGQGGNTGELFF.

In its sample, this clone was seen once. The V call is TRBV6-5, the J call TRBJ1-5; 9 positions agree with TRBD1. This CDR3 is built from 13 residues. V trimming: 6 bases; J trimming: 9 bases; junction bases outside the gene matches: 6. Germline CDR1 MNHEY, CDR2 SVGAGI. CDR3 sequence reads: CASRGGQGMPQHF. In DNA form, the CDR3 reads TGTGCCAGCAGGGGCGGACAGGGGATGCCCCAGCATTTT.

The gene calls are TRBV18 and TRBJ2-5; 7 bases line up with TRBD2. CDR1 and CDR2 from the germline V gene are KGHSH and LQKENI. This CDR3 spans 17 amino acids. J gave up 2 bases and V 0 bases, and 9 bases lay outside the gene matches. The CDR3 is CASSPPRGLGEQETQYF. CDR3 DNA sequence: TGTGCCAGCTCACCACCGCGTGGACTAGGGGAACAAGAGACCCAGTACTTC.

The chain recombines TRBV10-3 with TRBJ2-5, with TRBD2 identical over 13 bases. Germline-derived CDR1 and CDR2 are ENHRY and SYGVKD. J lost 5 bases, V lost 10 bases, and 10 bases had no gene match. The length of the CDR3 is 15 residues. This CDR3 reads CATSSTSGRSETQYF. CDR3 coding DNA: TGTGCCACTTCTTCGACTAGCGGGAGGTCGGAGACCCAGTACTTC.

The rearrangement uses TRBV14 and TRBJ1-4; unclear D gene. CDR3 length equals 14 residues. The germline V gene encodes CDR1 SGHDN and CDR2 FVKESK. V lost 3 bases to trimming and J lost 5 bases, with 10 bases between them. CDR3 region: CASSHSAKNEKLFF. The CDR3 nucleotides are TGTGCCAGCAGCCACTCTGCCAAGAATGAAAAACTGTTTTTT.

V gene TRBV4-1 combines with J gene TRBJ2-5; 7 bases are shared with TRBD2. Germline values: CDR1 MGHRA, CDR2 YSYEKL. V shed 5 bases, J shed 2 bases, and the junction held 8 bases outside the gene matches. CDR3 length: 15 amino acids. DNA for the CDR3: TGCGCCAGCAGCTATATTAGCGGGCCGCAAGAGACCCAGTACTTC. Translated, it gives CASSYISGPQETQYF.

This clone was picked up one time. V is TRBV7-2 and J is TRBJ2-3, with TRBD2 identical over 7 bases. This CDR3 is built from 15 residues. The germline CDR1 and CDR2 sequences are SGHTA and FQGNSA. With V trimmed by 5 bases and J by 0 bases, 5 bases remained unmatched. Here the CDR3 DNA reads TGTGCCAGCAGCCGGGACTACCTTAGCACAGATACGCAGTATTTT. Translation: CASSRDYLSTDTQYF.

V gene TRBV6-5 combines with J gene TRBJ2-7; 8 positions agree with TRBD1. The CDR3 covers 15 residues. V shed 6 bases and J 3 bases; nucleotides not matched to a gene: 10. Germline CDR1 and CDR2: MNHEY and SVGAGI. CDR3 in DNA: TGTGCCAGCAGGGATGCCGCGACAGGGGTCTACGAGCAGTACTTC. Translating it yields CASRDAATGVYEQYF.

Written as DNA, the CDR3 is TGTGCCATCAGTGAAGAGAAGGGGTGGGTCGAGAACACTGAAGCTTTCTTT. Its protein is CAISEEKGWVENTEAFF. J is TRBJ1-1 and V is TRBV10-3, with a tentative D call TRBD1 (5 bases). The V gene's germline CDR1 is ENHRY and CDR2 SYGVKD. V was shortened by 3 bases and J by 1 base, with 18 bases between the two germline ends. CDR3 length: 17 residues.

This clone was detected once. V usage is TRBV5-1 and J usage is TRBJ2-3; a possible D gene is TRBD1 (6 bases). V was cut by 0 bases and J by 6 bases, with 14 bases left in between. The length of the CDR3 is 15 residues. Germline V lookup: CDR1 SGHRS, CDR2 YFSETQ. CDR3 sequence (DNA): TGCGCCAGCAGCTTGGATTTGGGGGCCCCGGATACGCAGTATTTT. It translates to CASSLDLGAPDTQYF.

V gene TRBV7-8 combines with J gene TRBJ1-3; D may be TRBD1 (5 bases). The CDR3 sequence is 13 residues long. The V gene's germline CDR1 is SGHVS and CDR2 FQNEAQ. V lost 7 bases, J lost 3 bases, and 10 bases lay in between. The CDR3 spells CASTLGLGNTIYF. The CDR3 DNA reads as TGTGCCAGCACCTTGGGACTTGGAAACACCATATATTTT.

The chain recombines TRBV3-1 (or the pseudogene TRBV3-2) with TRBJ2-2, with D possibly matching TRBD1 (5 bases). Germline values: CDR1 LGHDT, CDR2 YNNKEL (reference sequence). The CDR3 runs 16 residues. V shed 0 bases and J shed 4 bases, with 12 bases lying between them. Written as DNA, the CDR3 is TGTGCCAGCAGCCAAGACGGGTGGGGCGTCACCGGGGAGCTGTTTTTT. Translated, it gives CASSQDGWGVTGELFF.

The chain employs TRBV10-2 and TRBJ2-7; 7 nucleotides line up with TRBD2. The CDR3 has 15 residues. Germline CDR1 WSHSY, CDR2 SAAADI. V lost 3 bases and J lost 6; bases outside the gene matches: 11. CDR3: CASSDRTRMGGEQYF. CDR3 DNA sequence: TGCGCCAGCAGTGACCGGACTAGAATGGGAGGCGAGCAGTACTTC.

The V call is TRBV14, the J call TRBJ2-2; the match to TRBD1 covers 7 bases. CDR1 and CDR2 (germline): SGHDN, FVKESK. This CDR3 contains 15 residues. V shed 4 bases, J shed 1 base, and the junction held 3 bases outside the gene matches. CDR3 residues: CASSPDRVNTGELFF. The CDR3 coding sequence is TGTGCCAGCAGCCCCGACAGGGTGAACACCGGGGAGCTGTTTTTT.

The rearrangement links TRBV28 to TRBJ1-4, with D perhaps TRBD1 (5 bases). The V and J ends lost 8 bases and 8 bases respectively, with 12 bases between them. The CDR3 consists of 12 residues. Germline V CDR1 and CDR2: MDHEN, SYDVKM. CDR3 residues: CASGPGDEKLFF. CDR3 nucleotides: TGTGCCAGCGGTCCGGGGGACGAAAAACTGTTTTTT. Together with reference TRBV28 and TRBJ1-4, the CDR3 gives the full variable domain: DVKVTQSSRYLVKRTGEKVFLECVQDMDHENMFWYRQDPGLGLRLIYFSYDVKMKEKGDIPEGYSVSREKKERFSLILESASTNQTSMYLCASGPGDEKLFFGSGTQLSVL.

The CDR3 DNA reads TGTGCCAGCAAGGGCAGTTTTAACACTGAAGCTTTCTTT. Protein: CASKGSFNTEAFF. The chain combines TRBV14 with TRBJ1-1; D is unclear. From germline, CDR1 is SGHDN and CDR2 FVKESK. Trimming removed 7 bases at V and 2 bases at J, with 11 bases between. The CDR3 covers 13 residues.

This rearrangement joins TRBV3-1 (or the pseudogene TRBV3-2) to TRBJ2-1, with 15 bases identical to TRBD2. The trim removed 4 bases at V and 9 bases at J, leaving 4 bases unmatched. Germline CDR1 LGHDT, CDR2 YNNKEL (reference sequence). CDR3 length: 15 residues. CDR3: CASSRVGLAGGEQFF. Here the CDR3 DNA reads TGTGCCAGCAGCCGAGTGGGACTAGCGGGAGGTGAGCAGTTCTTC.